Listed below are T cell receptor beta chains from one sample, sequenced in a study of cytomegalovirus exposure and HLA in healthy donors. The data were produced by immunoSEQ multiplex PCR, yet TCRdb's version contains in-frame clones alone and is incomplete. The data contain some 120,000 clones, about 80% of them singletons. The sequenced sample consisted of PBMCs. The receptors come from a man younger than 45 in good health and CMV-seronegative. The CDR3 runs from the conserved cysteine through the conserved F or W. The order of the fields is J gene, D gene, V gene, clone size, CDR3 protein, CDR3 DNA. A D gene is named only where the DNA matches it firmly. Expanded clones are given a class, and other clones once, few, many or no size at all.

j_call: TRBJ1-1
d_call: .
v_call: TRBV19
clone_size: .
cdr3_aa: CASSIRGDTEAFF
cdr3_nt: TGTGCCAGTAGTATACGGGGGGACACTGAAGCTTTCTTT

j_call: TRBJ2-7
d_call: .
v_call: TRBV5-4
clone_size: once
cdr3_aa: CASSPGLTYEQYF
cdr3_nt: TGTGCCAGCAGCCCCGGACTTACCTACGAGCAGTACTTC

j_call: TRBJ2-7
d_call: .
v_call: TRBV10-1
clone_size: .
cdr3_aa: CASSESASRYEQYF
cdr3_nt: TGCGCCAGCAGTGAGTCGGCTAGCCGCTACGAGCAGTACTTC

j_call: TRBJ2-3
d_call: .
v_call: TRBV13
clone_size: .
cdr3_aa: CASSPGTYRTDTQYF
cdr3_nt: TGTGCCAGCAGCCCGGGGACTTACCGCACAGATACGCAGTATTTT

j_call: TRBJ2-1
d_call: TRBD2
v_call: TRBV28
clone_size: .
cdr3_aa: CASSSPGTHTSGRFYEQFF
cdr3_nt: TGTGCCAGCAGTTCACCCGGGACACACACTAGCGGGAGATTCTATGAGCAGTTCTTC

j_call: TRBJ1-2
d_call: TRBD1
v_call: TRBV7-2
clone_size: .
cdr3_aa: CASSPIGQGYGYTF
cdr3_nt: TGTGCCAGCAGTCCGATAGGACAGGGGTATGGCTACACCTTC

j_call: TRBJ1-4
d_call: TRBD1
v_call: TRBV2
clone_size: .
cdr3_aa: CASSAGTGVGKLFF
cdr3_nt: TGTGCCAGCAGTGCCGGGACAGGGGTGGGAAAACTGTTTTTT

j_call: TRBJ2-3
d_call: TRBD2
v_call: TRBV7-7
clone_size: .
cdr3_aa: CASSSLAGGSTDTQYF
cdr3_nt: TGTGCTAGCAGCTCTTTAGCGGGAGGAAGCACAGATACGCAGTATTTT

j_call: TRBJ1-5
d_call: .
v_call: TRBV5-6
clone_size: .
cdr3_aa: CASSLAGDQPQNF
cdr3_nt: TGTGCCAGCAGCTTGGCGGGGGATCAGCCCCAGAATTTT

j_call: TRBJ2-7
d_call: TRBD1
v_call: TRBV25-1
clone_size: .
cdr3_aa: CASRETGPGSEQYF
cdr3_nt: TGTGCCAGCAGGGAGACAGGGCCAGGGAGCGAGCAGTACTTC

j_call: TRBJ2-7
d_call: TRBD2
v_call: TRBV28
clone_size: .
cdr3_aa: CASSLSGANYEQYF
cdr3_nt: TGTGCCAGCAGTTTAAGCGGGGCAAACTACGAGCAGTACTTC

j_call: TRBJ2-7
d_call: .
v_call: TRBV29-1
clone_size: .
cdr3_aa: CSVEGGQTPEQYF
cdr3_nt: TGCAGCGTTGAAGGAGGGCAGACCCCCGAGCAGTACTTC

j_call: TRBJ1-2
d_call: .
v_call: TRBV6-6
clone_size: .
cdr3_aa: CASSSDTYGYTF
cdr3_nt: TGTGCCAGCAGTTCAGACACCTATGGCTACACCTTC

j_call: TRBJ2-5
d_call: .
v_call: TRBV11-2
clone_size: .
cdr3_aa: CASSPDLQETQYF
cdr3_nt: TGTGCCAGCAGCCCGGACTTACAAGAGACCCAGTACTTC

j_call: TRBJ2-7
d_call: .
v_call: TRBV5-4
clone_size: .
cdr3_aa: CASSLRMSGEQYF
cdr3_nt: TGTGCCAGCAGCTTGAGAATGTCGGGCGAGCAGTACTTC

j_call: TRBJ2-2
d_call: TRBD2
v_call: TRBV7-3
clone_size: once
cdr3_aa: CASSRTSGTGGELFF
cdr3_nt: TGTGCCAGCAGCAGGACTAGCGGGACCGGCGGGGAGCTGTTTTTT

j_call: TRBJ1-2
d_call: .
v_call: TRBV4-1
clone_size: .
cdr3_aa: CASSHRHEPYGYTF
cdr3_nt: TGCGCCAGCAGCCATAGACACGAACCCTATGGCTACACCTTC

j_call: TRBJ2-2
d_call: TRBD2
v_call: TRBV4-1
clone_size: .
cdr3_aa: CASSQDETSGSIWGELFF
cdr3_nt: TGCGCCAGCAGCCAAGATGAGACTAGCGGGAGTATTTGGGGGGAGCTGTTTTTT

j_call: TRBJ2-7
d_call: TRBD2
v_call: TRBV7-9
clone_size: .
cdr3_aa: CSSSSRLAGPTDEQYF
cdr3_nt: TGTTCCAGCAGCTCCCGACTAGCGGGGCCTACTGACGAGCAGTACTTC

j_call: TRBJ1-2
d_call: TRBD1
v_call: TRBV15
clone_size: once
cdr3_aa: CATGVGQGYGYTF
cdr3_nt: TGTGCCACTGGAGTCGGACAGGGCTATGGCTACACCTTC

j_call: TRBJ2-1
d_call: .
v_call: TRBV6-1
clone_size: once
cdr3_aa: CASSEPAEGVYNEQFF
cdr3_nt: TGTGCCAGCAGTGAACCGGCGGAGGGCGTTTACAATGAGCAGTTCTTC

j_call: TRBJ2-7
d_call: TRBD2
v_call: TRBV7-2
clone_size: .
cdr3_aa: CASSLEVSGTYEQYF
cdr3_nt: TGTGCCAGCAGCTTAGAGGTTAGCGGGACGTACGAGCAGTACTTC

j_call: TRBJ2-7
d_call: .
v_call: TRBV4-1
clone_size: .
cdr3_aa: CASSQDRRGGYIEQYF
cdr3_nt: TGCGCCAGCAGCCAAGATCGGAGGGGCGGGTATATCGAGCAGTACTTC

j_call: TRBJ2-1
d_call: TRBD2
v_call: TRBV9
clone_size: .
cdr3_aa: CASSAGLAGVLHSYNEQFF
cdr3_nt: TGTGCCAGCAGTGCCGGACTAGCGGGAGTCCTCCACTCCTACAATGAGCAGTTCTTC

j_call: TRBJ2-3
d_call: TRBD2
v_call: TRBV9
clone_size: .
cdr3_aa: CASSDGLGARGDTQYF
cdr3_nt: TGTGCCAGCAGCGATGGACTAGGGGCAAGGGGAGATACGCAGTATTTT

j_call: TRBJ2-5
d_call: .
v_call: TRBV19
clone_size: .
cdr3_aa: CASTPAGPPNWETQYF
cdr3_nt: TGTGCCAGTACCCCAGCAGGCCCACCGAATTGGGAGACCCAGTACTTC

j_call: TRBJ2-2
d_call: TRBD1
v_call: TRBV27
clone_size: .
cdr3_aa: CASSPNWRDRGRIF
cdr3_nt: TGTGCCAGCAGTCCCAATTGGAGGGACAGGGGCCGGATTTTT

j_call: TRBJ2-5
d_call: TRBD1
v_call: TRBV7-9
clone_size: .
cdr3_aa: CASSLGRGGLSETQYF
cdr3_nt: TGTGCCAGCAGCTTAGGCCGAGGGGGCCTCAGCGAGACCCAGTACTTC

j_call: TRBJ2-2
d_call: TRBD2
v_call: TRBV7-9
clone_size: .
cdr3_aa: CASSLWLAGSSGELFF
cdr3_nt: TGTGCCAGCAGCTTGTGGCTAGCGGGGTCTTCCGGGGAGCTGTTTTTT

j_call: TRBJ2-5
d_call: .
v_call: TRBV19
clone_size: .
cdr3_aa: CASSIGRNQETQYF
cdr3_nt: TGTGCCAGTAGTATAGGGAGAAACCAAGAGACCCAGTACTTC

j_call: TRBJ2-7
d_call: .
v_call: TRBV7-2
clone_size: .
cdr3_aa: CASSTQRGLSYEQYF
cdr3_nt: TGTGCCAGCAGCACCCAGAGAGGGCTCTCCTACGAGCAGTACTTC

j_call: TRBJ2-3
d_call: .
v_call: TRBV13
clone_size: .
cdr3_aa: CASSLREDTDTQYF
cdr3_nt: TGTGCCAGCAGCTTAAGGGAGGACACAGATACGCAGTATTTT

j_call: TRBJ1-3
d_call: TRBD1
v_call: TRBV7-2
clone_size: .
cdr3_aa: CASSPRGILAGNTIYF
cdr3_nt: TGTGCCAGCAGCCCCAGGGGGATTTTGGCTGGAAACACCATATATTTT

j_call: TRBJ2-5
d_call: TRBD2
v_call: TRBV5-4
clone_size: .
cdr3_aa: CASSLLAGGRETQYF
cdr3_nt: TGTGCCAGCAGCTTACTAGCGGGAGGCAGGGAGACCCAGTACTTC